The TCR beta chain described here comes from a study of cytomegalovirus exposure and HLA in healthy donors (dated by TCRdb to about 2017). For context, the study as a whole: An earlier analysis of roughly 570 of the donors reported 276 Gb of sequence data and about 120 million unique TCR beta sequences obtained from about 180 million T cells. A later genetic analysis used genome-wide SNP genotypes for about 60% of the roughly 700 donors, treating that subset as a discovery cohort. An early release covering approximately 600 HLA-typed donors comprised about 300 gigabases of sequencing data and roughly 85 million unique TCR sequences. To decide whether each TCR beta V gene segment behaved as functional or pseudogenic, an earlier analysis of approximately 600 of the donors relied on high-throughput TCR beta sequencing. To predict cytomegalovirus infection status, the study combined high-throughput TCR immunosequencing, statistical association of individual TCRs with disease status, and machine learning. Typing coverage varied by locus: roughly 629-640 donors for A, B, C, DRB1 and DQB1; roughly 560 for DQA1; 600 to 610 for DPA1; 400 to 480 for DPB1. Several DR-DQ haplotypes were treated as single units for association and clustering because of strong linkage in the cohort. Alongside the repertoire data, information on donor age, sex, ethnicity and CMV serostatus was compiled. The study profiled the T cell repertoires of under 850 subjects by immunosequencing and related them to cytomegalovirus serostatus. The study aimed to test whether cataloging public T cell receptors could reveal signatures of past pathogen exposure. In addition to the first cohort of around 670 subjects, a separate validation cohort of 130 or so different subjects was used. All discovery cohort repertoires had been generated on a single sequencing platform. A later analysis re-examined previously published TCR beta repertoires from just over 650 donors and added high-resolution HLA genotyping to investigate patterns of TCR occurrence. Among the roughly 400 genotyped donors, about 85% belonged to the genetic ancestry cluster associated with self-reported Caucasian donors. Rather than drawing on any new phenotypic data, the later analysis identified candidate immune exposures from TCR beta sequences and the way those sequences occurred across donors. Among 398 genotyped donors of the cohort, an average of approximately 250,000 unique TCR beta nucleotide sequences were sequenced per donor, around 18% of them non-productive. HLA typing included class I and class II loci at four-digit resolution.

The method was the immunoSEQ multiplex PCR assay. A mixture of 60 forward primers for TCR Vbeta segments and 13 reverse primers for TCR Jbeta segments was used in the multiplex PCR. The CDR3 region of rearranged TCR beta genes was amplified from genomic DNA by a multiplex PCR assay. On the Illumina HiSeq System, the amplified TCR beta libraries were sequenced as 87-base-pair reads. In the original analysis: In a later analysis, 80 million or so unique TCR beta chains were counted across the approximately 620 repertoires, and roughly 11 million of these chains were shared by at least two donors. Raw reads were error-corrected and collapsed into unique sequences with a nearest-neighbor algorithm that merged closely related sequences to remove PCR and sequencing errors. CDR3 sequences were aligned to IMGT reference sequences to assign V, D and J gene segments. For a sequence to be retained, a match of at least six nucleotides to both a V gene segment and a J gene segment was required. A rearrangement was called productive if the CDR3 had no stop codons and remained in frame with V and J, and every other rearrangement was called non-productive. Following IMGT convention, CDR3 was defined as the stretch from the second conserved V-encoded cysteine to the conserved J-encoded phenylalanine. The earlier analysis of 450 to 750 of the donors excluded any sequence lacking an unambiguous match to a single V gene segment. An earlier analysis of some 500 of the donors classified V segments as functional when productive rearrangements were above 56.7% and as segregating when the standard deviation between donors was above 5%. A statistical classification framework was built to diagnose cytomegalovirus status from the catalog of TCR beta chain sequences. A later analysis assigned V and J genes by comparing TCR nucleotide sequences with IMGT/GENE-DB human TR gene sequences. A later analysis assigned CDR3 sequences and most-parsimonious VDJ recombination scenarios with the TCRdist pipeline. A later analysis defined each TCR beta chain by its CDR3 amino acid sequence plus V-gene family, and excluded reads lacking a unique V-gene family. A later analysis removed nearly 600 highly shared, low-generation-probability nucleotide sequences to deal with suspected cross-contamination and a sequencing artifact. A later analysis calculated a clonal expansion index for each public chain from normalized within-repertoire ranks of inferred template counts. Generation probabilities in a later analysis came from a VDJ recombination model fitted to out-of-frame rearrangements, and those results were checked against IGoR. In a later analysis, hypergeometric tests were used to score TCR-TCR, TCR-HLA and TCR-CMV co-occurrence, with a repertoire-size bias correction applied to TCR pairs. False discovery rates were estimated in a later analysis by permuting HLA or CMV assignments 20 times. In a later analysis, co-occurring TCRs were grouped using DBSCAN, with TCRdist sequence similarity added in when clustering inside HLA-allele-positive subsets. Co-occurrence clustering excluded repertoires with fewer than 30,000 or more than 120,000 public chains, plus five with anomalous nucleotide sharing. TCRdb provides this immuneACCESS table in a form limited to in-frame rearrangements. Some clones are lacking; in checked studies, under half of them reflect an unresolved V gene, and why the rest are absent is not known. That table supplies the V and J calls and clone size; D and trimming were determined from the DNA. The sample table lists around 55,000 clones, about 77% of them with a count of one. Approximately 2.4% of the sample belongs to the ten largest clones.

The cohort was made up of 650 to 700 healthy bone marrow donors. At the time of sampling, all cohort members were nominally healthy, though unrecorded immune exposures were likely present. The donor tested CMV seronegative and was one of the 352 seronegative cohort members. A peripheral blood sample was collected from each donor, and TCR beta sequencing was performed on peripheral blood mononuclear cells. The Qiagen DNeasy Blood Extraction Kit was used to extract genomic DNA from the blood cell samples. As to this clone: The antigen this receptor binds is unknown. No much larger clonotype is one base removed from it; base qualities were not supplied.

The paper's findings and limits, for the study overall: In a later analysis, 15,000 to 20,000 TCR beta sequences were associated with specific HLA alleles at a false discovery rate of 0.05. According to a later analysis, TCR association rates differed among HLA loci, with DRB1 alleles showing the most associated TCRs and HLA-C alleles showing the fewest. While some public TCRs were present in many individuals, most TCR sequences turned up only very rarely across donors. A cluster of highly shared sequence variants was judged likely to represent a technical artifact of the sequencing pipeline. Broadly in line with IMGT annotations, most TCR beta V segments showed up in productive rearrangements about 87% or about 30% of the time in an earlier analysis of 450 to 750 of the donors. Immune exposure information for the cohort was limited to CMV serostatus. Correlated functional status among segregating V segments might reflect linkage disequilibrium, but an unknown experimental factor could not be ruled out. The classifier was reported to diagnose cytomegalovirus status with high specificity and sensitivity in both the original and validation cohorts. A later analysis reported that several top co-occurrence clusters appeared linked to parvovirus B19, influenza, CMV and Epstein-Barr virus. In a later analysis, HLA-associated TCR beta chains were found to be more clonally expanded and to have lower generation probabilities than equally common non-associated chains. The presence/absence analyses assumed that sequencing depth was roughly uniform across donors, and that assumption may not be true. According to a later genetic analysis, donors in an Asian-associated ancestry cluster had fewer N-insertions in productive TCRs than the approximately 700-donor mean. In a later analysis, most CMV-associated TCR beta chains were found to appear HLA-restricted, with HLA associations seemingly driven largely by CMV exposure. The study listed 164 TCR beta chains as associated with cytomegalovirus. A few of the identified cytomegalovirus-associated TCR beta chains were confirmed in vitro to be specific for cytomegalovirus antigens. A further reported finding was that TCR beta sequences accurately predicted the HLA-A and HLA-B alleles for most subjects in the first cohort. Strong co-occurrence of HLA alleles, especially DR and DQ, made assigning TCR associations to individual alleles difficult. In this cohort, only TCR beta chains were sequenced, and detectable features were limited by the absence of alpha or paired-chain data. About 15 rarely observed V segments, including chromosome 9 orphons, were excluded from the earlier analysis of several hundred of the donors because counts were too low. According to the authors, the approach could potentially be generalized to other disease states and immunological phenotypes. V-gene and J-gene trimming of TCR beta chains was associated with a missense DCLRE1C variant in a later genetic analysis, and the association was replicated in an independent cohort. Because some donors lacked HLA typing at each locus, the association tests relied only on the typed subset.

The receptor's source is a female donor in good health and CMV-seronegative. The sequenced sample consisted of PBMCs.

The nucleotide sequence reads TGTGCCAGCAGTTTGACAGGCGTCTATGGCTACACCTTC. The translation is CASSLTGVYGYTF. The chain employs TRBV28 and TRBJ1-2; perhaps TRBD1 is the D gene, with 6 bases matching. V sheds 3 bases and J sheds 4 bases, leaving 9 bases between their ends. From a lookup of the germline V gene, CDR1 and CDR2 are MDHEN and SYDVKM. Spanning cysteine to phenylalanine, the CDR3 consists of 13 amino acids. The DNA shown is the 39-base CDR3, in frame from base 1.